The 15 T cell receptor beta chains in this list originate from one sample, sequenced in a study of blood T cell repertoires in COVID-19. Some clones are missing from TCRdb's copy, which holds only in-frame ones; the method was immunoSEQ multiplex PCR. The sample contains roughly 120,000 clones, approximately 85% of which appear only once. Input material: peripheral blood. Receptors originate from a woman older than 75 with COVID-19, enrolled during active disease.

This chain uses TRBV28 with TRBJ1-5; TRBD1 agrees at 9 bases. CDR1 is MDHEN and CDR2 is SYDVKM in the germline V gene. The CDR3 consists of 16 residues. The ends lost 6 bases at V and 3 bases at J; junction bases unmatched: 9. CDR3 residues: CASRIGGTGYNQPQHF. CDR3 nucleotide sequence: TGTGCCAGCAGAATAGGGGGGACAGGGTACAATCAGCCCCAGCATTTT. Filled out from reference TRBV28 and TRBJ1-5, the complete variable domain reads DVKVTQSSRYLVKRTGEKVFLECVQDMDHENMFWYRQDPGLGLRLIYFSYDVKMKEKGDIPEGYSVSREKKERFSLILESASTNQTSMYLCASRIGGTGYNQPQHFGDGTRLSIL.

This clone was counted a single time. The J gene is TRBJ2-3, the V gene TRBV19; the match to TRBD2 covers 13 bases. The CDR3 covers 17 residues. Germline CDR1 reads LNHDA; CDR2 reads SQIVND (reference sequence). The V gene end was trimmed by 3 bases and the J gene end by 6 bases; junction bases not matched to a gene: 9. The CDR3 reads CASSIGGTSGEHDTQYF. CDR3 bases: TGTGCCAGTAGTATCGGCGGGACTAGCGGGGAACATGATACGCAGTATTTT.

The genes are TRBV7-3 and TRBJ2-3; no firm D call. V gave up 5 bases and J gave up 0 bases, with 12 bases separating them. Germline V lookup: CDR1 SGHTA, CDR2 FQGTGA. The CDR3 is 15 amino acids. For the CDR3, the DNA is TGTGCCAGCAGCCTCTTAACGGTGAGCACAGATACGCAGTATTTT. Translated: CASSLLTVSTDTQYF.

The chain combines TRBV19 with TRBJ2-1; D gene ambiguous. V gave up 6 bases and J gave up 5 bases, with 17 bases separating them. CDR3 length: 15 amino acids. Germline CDR1 reads LNHDA; CDR2 reads SQIVND (reference sequence). The CDR3 loop reads CASSPEVWVDNEQFF. CDR3 bases: TGTGCCAGTAGCCCCGAGGTTTGGGTTGACAATGAGCAGTTCTTC.

The genes are TRBV2 and TRBJ1-5, with 10 bases lining up with TRBD1. The CDR3 runs to 15 residues. CDR1 is SNHLY and CDR2 is FYNNEI in the germline V gene. Unmatched junction bases numbered 4, after V lost 5 bases and J lost 3 bases. CDR3 nucleotides: TGTGCCAGCAGTTCCGACAGGGGGCTCAATCAGCCCCAGCATTTT. The encoded protein is CASSSDRGLNQPQHF.

This clone was counted between two and nine times. This chain joins TRBV7-6 and TRBJ2-2; TRBD1 aligns across 9 bases. Germline CDR1 reads SGHVS; CDR2 reads FNYEAQ. V was clipped by 5 bases and J by 7 bases; unmatched bases: 11. This CDR3 spans 16 amino acids. This chain's CDR3 is CASSAGTGREHGELFF. The CDR3 DNA reads as TGTGCCAGCAGCGCAGGGACAGGGAGAGAACACGGGGAGCTGTTTTTT.

The V gene is TRBV6-2 or TRBV6-3, the J gene TRBJ1-2, with D possibly TRBD1 on 5 matching bases. The CDR3 is made up of 12 amino acids. CDR1 and CDR2 (germline): MNHEY, SVGEGT. V dropped 5 bases and J dropped 4 bases, with 8 bases sitting between them. CDR3 sequence: CASSRQIYGYTF. CDR3 coding DNA: TGTGCCAGCAGTCGACAGATCTATGGCTACACCTTC.

The chain carries TRBV24-1 and TRBJ2-2; D unclear. V was trimmed by 3 bases and J by 6 bases, leaving 7 bases between them. The CDR3 extends over 13 amino acids. The V gene's germline CDR1 is KGHDR and CDR2 SFDVKD. This CDR3 is CATSDVASGELFF. The CDR3, as DNA: TGTGCCACCAGTGATGTAGCCTCCGGGGAGCTGTTTTTT.

The chain couples TRBV10-3 to TRBJ2-3, with 10 nucleotides matching TRBD2. From germline, CDR1 is ENHRY and CDR2 SYGVKD. V was pared by 2 bases and J by 6 bases, with 11 bases of the junction left unmatched. This CDR3 is built from 17 residues. CDR3 nucleotide sequence: TGTGCCATCAGTGAGAGAGCGGGAGGGCCGGCAGGGGATACGCAGTATTTT. It translates to CAISERAGGPAGDTQYF.

The V and J genes are TRBV4-1 and TRBJ2-1, with TRBD2 matching over 13 bases. Trimming took 7 bases from V and 7 from J; bases not matched to a gene: 7. This CDR3 is built from 15 residues. Germline values: CDR1 MGHRA, CDR2 YSYEKL. The CDR3 nucleotides read TGCGCCAGCACCTCCGGACTAGCGGGAGTGAATGAGCAGTTCTTC. It encodes CASTSGLAGVNEQFF.

The rearrangement uses TRBV7-2 and TRBJ2-5; D perhaps matches TRBD2 (5 bases). Germline V gives CDR1 SGHTA, CDR2 FQGNSA. V gave up 3 bases and J gave up 1 base, with 6 bases separating them. The CDR3 is 13 amino acids. The CDR3 is CASSFGSQETQYF. CDR3 DNA sequence: TGTGCCAGCAGCTTTGGGAGCCAAGAGACCCAGTACTTC.

The chain couples TRBV4-3 to TRBJ2-7, with TRBD2 matching 7 bases. V lost 1 base, J lost 4 bases, and 7 bases stayed unmatched. The length of the CDR3 is 15 residues. Germline values: CDR1 LGHNA, CDR2 YSLEER. For the CDR3, the DNA is TGCGCCAGCAGCCAAGGCCGGGACTACTATTACGAGCAGTACTTC. It yields the protein CASSQGRDYYYEQYF.

This clone was observed once. DNA for the CDR3: TGCGCCAGCAGCCCTCAGGGATGGGCCGGGGAGCTGTTTTTT. This gives the protein CASSPQGWAGELFF. The V and J genes are TRBV5-1 and TRBJ2-2; D may be TRBD1 (5 bases). Per germline, CDR1 SGHRS and CDR2 YFSETQ. This CDR3 comprises 14 residues. Trimming removed 4 bases at V and 6 bases at J, with 13 bases between.

This clone was counted once. The rearrangement uses TRBV11-2 and TRBJ2-1; maybe TRBD2 (6 bases). The CDR3 consists of 15 residues. Trimming cost V 1 base and J 5 bases, with 12 bases left between them. In germline, CDR1 is SGHAT, CDR2 FQNNGV. The CDR3 bases are TGTGCCAGCAGCTTAGCGGCGGGGTCTAACAATGAGCAGTTCTTC. The encoded protein is CASSLAAGSNNEQFF.

CDR3 coding DNA: TGTGCCAGCAGCTCCCCCTCGGGACAGGGCTTAATGGGCTACGAGCAGTACTTC. Encoded protein: CASSSPSGQGLMGYEQYF. The V call is TRBV5-6, the J call TRBJ2-7; 9 positions match TRBD1. Trimming at V came to 3 bases and at J to 3 bases, leaving 16 bases not matched to a gene. The germline V gene encodes CDR1 SGHDT and CDR2 YYEEEE. The CDR3 has 18 amino acids.